The clone carrying this T cell receptor (beta chain) was seen a single time. Its antigen is currently unknown. This may stem from a read error, because a much larger clone lies one nucleotide away. Molecular barcoded adaptors covering alpha/delta and beta/gamma chains were used on around 400 ng RNA. TCRdb called the reads again in MiXCR, with one record for every CDR3 protein. The sample has 85,000 to 100,000 distinct CDR3 sequences; roughly 21% are singletons. The sample originates from a study of read filtering for tumor transcriptome and immune sequencing. Looking at the study overall: RNA-seq yielded only about 80 to 1,400 TCR reads, IR-seq about 3.5 to 11 million.

Study-wide findings and caveats: RNA-seq captured clonotypes less deeply and reliably than IR-seq. The CD138-negative fraction was mixed bone marrow immune cells, not pure T cells. Roughly four fifths of IR-seq clonotypes had one read, totaling approximately 3.5% of reads; RNA-seq: approximately 75% and 45%.

Germline V lookup: CDR1 SNHLY, CDR2 FYNNEI. Trimming removed 4 bases from V and 6 bases from J; junction bases left unmatched: 11. CDR3 length: 16 amino acids. The clonotype comes from a donor aged 40 or over with multiple myeloma. The V gene is TRBV2, the J gene TRBJ2-2, with 7 bases matching TRBD2. Input material: a population of CD138-negative cells sorted from bone marrow. CDR3 nucleotide sequence: TGTGCCAGCAGTGTCACCCGGGACTACGGCGCCGGGGAGCTGTTTTTT. Its translation: CASSVTRDYGAGELFF.